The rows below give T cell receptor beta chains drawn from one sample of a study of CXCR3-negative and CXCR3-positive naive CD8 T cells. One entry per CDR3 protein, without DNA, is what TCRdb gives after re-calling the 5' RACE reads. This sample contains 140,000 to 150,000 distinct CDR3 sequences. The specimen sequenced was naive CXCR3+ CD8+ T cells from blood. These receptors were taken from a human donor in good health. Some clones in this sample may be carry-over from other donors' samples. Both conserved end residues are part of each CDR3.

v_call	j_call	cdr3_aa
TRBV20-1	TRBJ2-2	CSARDPGVSGELFF
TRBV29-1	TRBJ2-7	CSVEGGLGSYEQYF
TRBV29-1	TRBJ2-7	CSMEGSLAGGYEQYF
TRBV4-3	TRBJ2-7	CASSRDPGQGYEQYF
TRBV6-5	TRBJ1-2	CASSRPDPGQGENYGYTF
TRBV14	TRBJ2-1	CASSQVLADSYNEQFF
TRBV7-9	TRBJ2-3	CASSPRGTGGEVTDTRYF
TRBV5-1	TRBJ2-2	CASSWGTGGTGELFF
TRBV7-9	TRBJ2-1	CASSASVEGVFYNEQFF
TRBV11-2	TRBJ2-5	CASSLGGFALSQETQYF
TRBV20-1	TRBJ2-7	CSARRQGTYEQYF
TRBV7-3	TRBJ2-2	CASSLVAKNTGELFF